This TCR beta chain was sequenced in a study of technical replicates of blood from a handful of donors. Clones were read by immunoSEQ multiplex PCR, and TCRdb kept only the in-frame ones, dropping some. The data show about 16,000 clones, with around 86% seen just once and 10% to 15% held by the top ten. A note on this clone: An end of the junction does not agree with germline; a read error may underlie this.

Germline CDR1 MNHEY, CDR2 SVGAGI. This CDR3 has 11 residues. This clonotype originated in a human donor in good health. The chain carries TRBV6-5 and TRBJ2-7; D remains ambiguous. The specimen was PBMCs. The CDR3 DNA sequence: TGTGCCAGCAGGTCCTCCCACGAGCAGTACTTC. It encodes CASRSSHEQYF.